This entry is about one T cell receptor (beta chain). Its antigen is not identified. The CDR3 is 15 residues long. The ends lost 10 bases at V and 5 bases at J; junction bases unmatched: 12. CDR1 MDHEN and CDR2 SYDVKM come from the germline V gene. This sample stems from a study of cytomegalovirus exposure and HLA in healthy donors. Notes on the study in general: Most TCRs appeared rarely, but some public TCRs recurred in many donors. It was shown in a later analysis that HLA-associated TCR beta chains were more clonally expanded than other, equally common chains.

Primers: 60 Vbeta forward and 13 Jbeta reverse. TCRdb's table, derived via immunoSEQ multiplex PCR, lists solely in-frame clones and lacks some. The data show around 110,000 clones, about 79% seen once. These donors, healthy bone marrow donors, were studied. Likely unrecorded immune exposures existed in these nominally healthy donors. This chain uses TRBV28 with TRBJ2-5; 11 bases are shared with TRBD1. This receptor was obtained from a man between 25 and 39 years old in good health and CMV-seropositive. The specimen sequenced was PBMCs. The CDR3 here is CATSRDRGFGETQYF. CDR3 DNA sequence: TGTGCCACCTCTCGGGACAGGGGGTTCGGTGAGACCCAGTACTTC.